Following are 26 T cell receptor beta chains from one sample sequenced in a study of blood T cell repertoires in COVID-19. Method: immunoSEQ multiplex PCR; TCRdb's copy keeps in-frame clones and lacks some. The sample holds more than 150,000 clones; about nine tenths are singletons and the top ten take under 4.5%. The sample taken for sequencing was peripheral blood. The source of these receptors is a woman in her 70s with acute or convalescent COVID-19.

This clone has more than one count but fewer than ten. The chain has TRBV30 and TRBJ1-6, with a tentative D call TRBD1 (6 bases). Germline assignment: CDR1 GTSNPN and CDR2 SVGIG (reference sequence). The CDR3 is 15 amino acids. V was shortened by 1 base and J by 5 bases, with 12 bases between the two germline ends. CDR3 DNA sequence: TGTGCCTGGAGTGCCCGGACAGTTAATAATTCACCCCTCCACTTT. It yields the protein CAWSARTVNNSPLHF.

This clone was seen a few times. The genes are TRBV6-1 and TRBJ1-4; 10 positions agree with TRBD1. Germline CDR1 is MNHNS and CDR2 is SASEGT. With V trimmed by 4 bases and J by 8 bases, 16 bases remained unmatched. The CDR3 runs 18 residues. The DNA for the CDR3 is TGTGCCAGCAGTGCAGCCGGGACAGGGGTTGGAGTACGGGAAAAACTGTTTTTT. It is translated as CASSAAGTGVGVREKLFF.

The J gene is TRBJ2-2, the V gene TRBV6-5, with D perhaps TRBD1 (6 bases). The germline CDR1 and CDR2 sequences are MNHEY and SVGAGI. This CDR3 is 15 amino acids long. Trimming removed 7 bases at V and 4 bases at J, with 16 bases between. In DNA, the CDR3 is TGTGCCAGCACCTACCAGGGGTCGTCCACCGGGGAGCTGTTTTTT. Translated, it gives CASTYQGSSTGELFF.

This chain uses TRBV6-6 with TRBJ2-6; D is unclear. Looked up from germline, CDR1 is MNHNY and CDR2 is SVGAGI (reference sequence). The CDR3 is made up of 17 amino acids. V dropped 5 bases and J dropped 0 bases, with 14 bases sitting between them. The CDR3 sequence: CASSPLGSSSGANVLTF. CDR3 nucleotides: TGTGCCAGCAGTCCACTTGGTTCTAGCTCTGGGGCCAACGTCCTGACTTTC.

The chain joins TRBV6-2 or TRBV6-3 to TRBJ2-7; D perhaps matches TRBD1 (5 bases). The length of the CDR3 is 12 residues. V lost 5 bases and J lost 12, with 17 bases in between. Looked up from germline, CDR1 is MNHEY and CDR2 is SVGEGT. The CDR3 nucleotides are TGTGCCAGCAGTCGACAGACCCCGGTCCGGTACTTC. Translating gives CASSRQTPVRYF.

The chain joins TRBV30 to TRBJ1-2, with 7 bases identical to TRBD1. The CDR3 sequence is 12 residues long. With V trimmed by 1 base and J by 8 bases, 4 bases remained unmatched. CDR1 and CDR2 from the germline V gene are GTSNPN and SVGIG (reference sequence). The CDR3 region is CAWSDNRGGYTF. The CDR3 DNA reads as TGTGCCTGGAGTGACAACAGGGGCGGCTACACCTTC.

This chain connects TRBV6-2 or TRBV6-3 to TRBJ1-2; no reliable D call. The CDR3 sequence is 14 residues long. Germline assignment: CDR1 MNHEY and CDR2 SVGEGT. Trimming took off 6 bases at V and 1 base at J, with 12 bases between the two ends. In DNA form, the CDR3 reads TGTGCCAGCAGCCCCGAGGGCGGTAACTATGGCTACACCTTC. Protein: CASSPEGGNYGYTF.

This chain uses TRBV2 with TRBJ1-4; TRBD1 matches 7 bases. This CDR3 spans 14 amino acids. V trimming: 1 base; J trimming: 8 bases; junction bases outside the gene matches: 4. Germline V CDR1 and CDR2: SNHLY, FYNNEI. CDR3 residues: CASSEGDRGEKLFF. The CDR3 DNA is TGTGCCAGCAGTGAAGGGGACAGAGGAGAAAAACTGTTTTTT.

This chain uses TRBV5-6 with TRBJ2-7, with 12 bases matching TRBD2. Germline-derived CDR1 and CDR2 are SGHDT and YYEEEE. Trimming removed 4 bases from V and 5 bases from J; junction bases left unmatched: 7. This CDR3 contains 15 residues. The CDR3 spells CASSLRLAGVDEQYF. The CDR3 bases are TGTGCCAGCAGCCTTCGACTAGCGGGAGTGGACGAGCAGTACTTC.

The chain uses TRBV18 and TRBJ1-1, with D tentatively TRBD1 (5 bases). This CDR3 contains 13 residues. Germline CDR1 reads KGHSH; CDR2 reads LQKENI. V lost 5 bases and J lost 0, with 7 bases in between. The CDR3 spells CASSETVNTEAFF. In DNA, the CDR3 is TGTGCCAGCTCAGAGACAGTGAACACTGAAGCTTTCTTT.

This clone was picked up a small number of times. CDR3 sequence reads: CASSLQAALNTEAFF. The CDR3 nucleotides read TGCGCCAGCAGCTTGCAGGCAGCTTTGAACACTGAAGCTTTCTTT. The V gene is TRBV5-1, the J gene TRBJ1-1; no firm D call. The germline V gene encodes CDR1 SGHRS and CDR2 YFSETQ. The V gene lost 1 base and the J gene lost 0 bases, with 10 bases spanning the gap. This CDR3 has 15 amino acids.

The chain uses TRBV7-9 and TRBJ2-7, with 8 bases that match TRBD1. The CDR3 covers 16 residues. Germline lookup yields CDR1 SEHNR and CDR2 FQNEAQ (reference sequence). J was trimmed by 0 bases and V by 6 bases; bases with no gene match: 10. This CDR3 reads CASSFRRGQISYEQYF. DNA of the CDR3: TGTGCCAGCAGTTTCCGCAGGGGGCAGATCTCCTACGAGCAGTACTTC.

DNA for the CDR3: TGTGCCAGCAGTGAATTGGCTAGCGCCTACAATGAGCAGTTCTTC. This sequence encodes CASSELASAYNEQFF. The rearrangement joins TRBV2 to TRBJ2-1, with D maybe TRBD2 (6 bases). The CDR3 is 15 residues long. V lost 2 bases and J 2 bases, leaving 10 bases between the germline ends. Germline CDR1 reads SNHLY; CDR2 reads FYNNEI.

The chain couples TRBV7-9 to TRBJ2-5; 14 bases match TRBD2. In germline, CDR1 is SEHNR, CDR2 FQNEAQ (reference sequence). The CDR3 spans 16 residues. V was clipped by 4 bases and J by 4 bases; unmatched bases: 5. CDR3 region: CASSSSGLAGVETQYF. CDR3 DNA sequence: TGTGCCAGCAGCTCCTCGGGACTAGCGGGAGTAGAGACCCAGTACTTC.

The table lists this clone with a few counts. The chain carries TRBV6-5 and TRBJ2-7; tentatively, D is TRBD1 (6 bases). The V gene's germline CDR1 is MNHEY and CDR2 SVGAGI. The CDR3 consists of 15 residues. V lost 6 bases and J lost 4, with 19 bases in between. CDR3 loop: CASSPNGQKPYEQYF. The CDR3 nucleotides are TGTGCCAGCAGCCCCAACGGACAGAAACCTTACGAGCAGTACTTC.

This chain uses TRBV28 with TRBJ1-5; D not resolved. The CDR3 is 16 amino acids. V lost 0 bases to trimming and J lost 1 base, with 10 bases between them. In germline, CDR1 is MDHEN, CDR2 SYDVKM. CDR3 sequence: CASSLWAGSSNQPQHF. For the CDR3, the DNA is TGTGCCAGCAGTTTATGGGCAGGATCGAGCAATCAGCCCCAGCATTTT.

DNA for the CDR3: TGTGCCTGGAGTTCCAGGGTATCGCGCACAGATACGCAGTATTTT. This translates into CAWSSRVSRTDTQYF. V usage is TRBV30 and J usage is TRBJ2-3; a weak D match, TRBD1 (5 bases). CDR3 length equals 15 residues. Trimming took 2 bases from V and 1 from J, leaving 13 bases between them. Germline V gene lookup returns CDR1 GTSNPN and CDR2 SVGIG (reference sequence). Variable domain in full (rest from reference TRBV30 and TRBJ2-3): SQTIHQWPATLVQPVGSPLSLECTVEGTSNPNLYWYRQAAGRGLQLLFYSVGIGQISSEVPQNLSASRPQDRQFILSSKKLLLSDSGFYLCAWSSRVSRTDTQYFGPGTRLTVL.

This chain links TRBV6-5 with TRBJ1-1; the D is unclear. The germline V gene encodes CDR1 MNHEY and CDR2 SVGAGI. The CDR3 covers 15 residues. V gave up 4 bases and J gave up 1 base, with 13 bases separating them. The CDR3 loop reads CASSLGPGTNTEAFF. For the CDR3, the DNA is TGTGCCAGCAGTTTGGGCCCAGGCACGAACACTGAAGCTTTCTTT.

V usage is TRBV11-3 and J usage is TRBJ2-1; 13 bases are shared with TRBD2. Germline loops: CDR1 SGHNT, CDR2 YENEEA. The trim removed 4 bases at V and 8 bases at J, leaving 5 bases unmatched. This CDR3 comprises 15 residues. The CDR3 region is CASSYRTSGSYEQFF. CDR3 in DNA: TGTGCCAGCAGCTACCGGACTAGCGGGAGCTATGAGCAGTTCTTC.

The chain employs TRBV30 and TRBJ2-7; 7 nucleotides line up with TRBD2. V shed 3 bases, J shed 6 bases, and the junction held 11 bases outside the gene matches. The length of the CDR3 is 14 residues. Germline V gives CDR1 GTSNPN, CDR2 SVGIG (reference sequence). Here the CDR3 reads CAWRISGAQGEQYF. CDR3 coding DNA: TGTGCCTGGAGGATAAGCGGGGCCCAGGGCGAGCAGTACTTC.

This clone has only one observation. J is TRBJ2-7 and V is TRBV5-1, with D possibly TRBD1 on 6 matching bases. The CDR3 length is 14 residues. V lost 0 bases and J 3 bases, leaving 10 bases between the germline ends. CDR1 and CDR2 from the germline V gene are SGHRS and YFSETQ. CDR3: CASSLGDTLYEQYF. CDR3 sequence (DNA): TGCGCCAGCAGCTTGGGGGACACCCTCTACGAGCAGTACTTC.

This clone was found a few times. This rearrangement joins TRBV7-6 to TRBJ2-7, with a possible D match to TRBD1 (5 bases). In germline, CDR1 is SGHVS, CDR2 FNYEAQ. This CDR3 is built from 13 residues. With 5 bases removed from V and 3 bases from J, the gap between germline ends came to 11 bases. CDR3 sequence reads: CASSTGRVYEQYF. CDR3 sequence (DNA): TGTGCCAGCAGCACCGGCAGGGTCTACGAGCAGTACTTC.

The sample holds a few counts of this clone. The CDR3 region is CASSLNRQGARGYTF. CDR3 DNA: TGTGCCAGCAGCCTCAACCGACAGGGAGCAAGAGGCTACACCTTC. The chain employs TRBV27 and TRBJ1-2; 7 nucleotides align to TRBD1. The CDR3 consists of 15 residues. With V trimmed by 6 bases and J by 8 bases, 15 bases remained unmatched. Germline CDR1 is MNHEY and CDR2 is SMNVEV (reference sequence).

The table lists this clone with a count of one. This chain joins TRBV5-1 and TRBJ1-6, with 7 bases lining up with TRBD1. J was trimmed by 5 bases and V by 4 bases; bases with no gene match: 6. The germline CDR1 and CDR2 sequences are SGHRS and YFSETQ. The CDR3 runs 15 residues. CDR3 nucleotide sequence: TGCGCCAGCAGCCCAGAGGGGGCGGATAATTCACCCCTCCACTTT. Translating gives CASSPEGADNSPLHF.

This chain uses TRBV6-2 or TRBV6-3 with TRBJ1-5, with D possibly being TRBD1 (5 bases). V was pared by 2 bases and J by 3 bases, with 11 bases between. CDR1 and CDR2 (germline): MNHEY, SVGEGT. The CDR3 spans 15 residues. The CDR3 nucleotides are TGTGCCAGCAGTTACACAGGACCCCCCAATCAGCCCCAGCATTTT. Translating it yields CASSYTGPPNQPQHF.

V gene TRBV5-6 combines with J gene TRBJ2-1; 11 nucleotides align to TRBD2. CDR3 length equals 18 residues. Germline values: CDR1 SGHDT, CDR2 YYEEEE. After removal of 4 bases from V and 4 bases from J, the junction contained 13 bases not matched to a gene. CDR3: CASSPRSSGGARYNEQFF. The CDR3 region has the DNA TGTGCCAGCAGCCCGAGGAGTAGCGGGGGGGCTCGATACAATGAGCAGTTCTTC.